This T cell receptor beta chain came from a study of T cell changes during pregnancy in multiple sclerosis. Data came from immunoSEQ multiplex PCR; TCRdb stores just in-frame clones and leaves some out. The sample includes tens of thousands of clones, approximately 90% of them seen just once. This CDR3 contains 13 residues. Germline V gene data show CDR1 as MNHEY and CDR2 as SMNVEV (reference sequence). The V gene lost 4 bases and the J gene lost 3 bases, with 10 bases spanning the gap. The sample here was peripheral blood, taken in the first trimester of pregnancy. The gene calls are TRBV27 and TRBJ2-7; a weak D match, TRBD2 (6 bases). The source of this sequence is a female donor in good health, enrolled as a control in a pregnancy study. In DNA form, the CDR3 reads TGTGCCAGCAGTTCCCCGGGACTCTACGAGCAGTACTTC. Residues: CASSSPGLYEQYF.